One T cell receptor beta chain is described in this entry. Its target is unknown. PCR was performed a second time for about 7 to 11 cycles using a sample-barcoded 5' primer and a J-beta primer mix. One entry per CDR3 protein results from TCRdb running MiXCR on the 5' RACE reads. The table records some 1.6 million distinct CDR3 sequences, about 35% of them present only once. The sample belongs to a study of blood T cells in healthy people across ages. Study-wide results and caveats: Diversity of TCR beta per million T cells declined in a roughly linear way with age. Long-lived donors had more naive CD4+ cells and higher diversity than aged donors.

V lost 2 bases and J 6 bases, leaving 12 bases between the germline ends. This CDR3 comprises 14 residues. In germline, CDR1 is SGHNT, CDR2 YYREEE (reference sequence). This sequence was found in a woman younger than 45 in good health. Sequencing was performed on blood. This rearrangement joins TRBV5-4 to TRBJ2-1, with D tentatively TRBD2 (5 bases). The CDR3 DNA reads TGTGCCAGCAGCTTCTATATCGGGATCAATGAGCAGTTCTTC. This sequence encodes CASSFYIGINEQFF.